This T cell receptor beta chain comes out of a study of blood T cell repertoires in COVID-19 (dated by TCRdb to about 2020). Concerning the study at large: Collaborator samples came from the United States, Italy and Spain and covered acute and convalescent phases of COVID-19. Sample metadata almost always included a de-identified subject ID, COVID-19 status, age in years and sex. Deeply sampled blood TCRbeta repertoires from subjects exposed to, actively infected with, or recovered from COVID-19 were included in the dataset. The prospective study material was composed of cDNA or gDNA derived from T cells, B-cell-depleted T cells, or PBMCs. The repertoires were released in a freely available public database intended as a resource for research on the immune response to SARS-CoV-2. Where available, HLA class I and class II types were obtained from metadata supplied by the sample provider rather than from assay-based typing. The samples were drawn from two sources: the first 160 participants of the ongoing ImmuneRACE study, and over 1,000 subjects contributed by 6 global collaborators.

TCRbeta CDR3 regions were amplified from genomic DNA using the immunoSEQ Assay, a bias-controlled multiplex PCR. The authors' pipeline ran thus. The number of nucleated cells in each sample was estimated by amplification of reference gene primers within the assay. To quantify the absolute abundance of each unique TCRbeta CDR3 rearrangement, sequence reads were collapsed and filtered. For each sample, productive Simpson clonality was calculated as the square root of Simpson's diversity index over productive rearrangements. TCRdb mirrors the immuneACCESS table, restricted to in-frame sequences. Some clones are absent from its copies; in checked studies, under half trace to an unresolved V gene, and the reason for the others is unknown. V and J calls and clone size are those listed in that table; D and trimming were worked out from the DNA. For this sample the table gives roughly 250,000 clones, of which over 75% were detected only once. The top ten clones comprise 0.7% to 0.9% of the sample.

Via the germline V gene (reference sequence), CDR1 is GTSNPN and CDR2 SVGIG. There are 14 amino acids in the CDR3, from cysteine to phenylalanine inclusive. Left in the record is the CDR3 DNA by itself, 42 bases read in frame from the first base. V loses 5 bases, J loses 4 bases, and the germline ends lie 15 bases apart. Findings and caveats that apply to the study as a whole: How much clinical and demographic metadata was included differed by source and by participant, and the metadata was provided uncurated.

One collaborating source in Seattle enrolled patients while the patients were actively infected and followed the patients over time throughout the course of disease. The collaborating institutions used their own protocols to collect whole blood in K2EDTA tubes. For TCRbeta analysis, collaborator samples were shipped as frozen whole blood, as isolated PBMCs, or as DNA extracted from either sample type. Concerning this clone: Its antigen remains undetermined. No clone much larger than this one lies a single base away; base qualities are absent.

The chain is assembled from TRBV30 and TRBJ1-5, with no D gene named confidently. This TCR was recovered from a human donor with COVID-19, enrolled during active disease. The donor label of this sample is uncertain. The specimen sequenced was peripheral blood. The CDR3 reads CAWGSGVENQPQHF. The DNA sequence is TGTGCCTGGGGCTCCGGAGTGGAGAATCAGCCCCAGCATTTT. The variable domain in full, with residues beyond the CDR3 obtained from the reference TRBV30 and TRBJ1-5 genes, is SQTIHQWPATLVQPVGSPLSLECTVEGTSNPNLYWYRQAAGRGLQLLFYSVGIGQISSEVPQNLSASRPQDRQFILSSKKLLLSDSGFYLCAWGSGVENQPQHFGDGTRLSIL.